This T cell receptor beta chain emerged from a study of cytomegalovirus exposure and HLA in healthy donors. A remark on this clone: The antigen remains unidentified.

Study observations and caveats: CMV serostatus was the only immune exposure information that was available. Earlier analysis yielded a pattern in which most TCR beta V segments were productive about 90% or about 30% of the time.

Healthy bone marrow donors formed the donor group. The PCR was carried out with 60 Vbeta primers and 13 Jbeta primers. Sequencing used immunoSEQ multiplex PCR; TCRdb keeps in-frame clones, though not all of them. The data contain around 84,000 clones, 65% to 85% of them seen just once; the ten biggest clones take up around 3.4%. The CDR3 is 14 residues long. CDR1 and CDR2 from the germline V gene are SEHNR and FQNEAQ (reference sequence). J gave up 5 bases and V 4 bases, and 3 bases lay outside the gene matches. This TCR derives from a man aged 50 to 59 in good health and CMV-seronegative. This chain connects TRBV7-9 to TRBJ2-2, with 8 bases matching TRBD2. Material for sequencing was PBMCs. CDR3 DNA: TGTGCCAGCAGCTCCCGGGGGGGGACCGGGGAGCTGTTTTTT. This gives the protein CASSSRGGTGELFF.